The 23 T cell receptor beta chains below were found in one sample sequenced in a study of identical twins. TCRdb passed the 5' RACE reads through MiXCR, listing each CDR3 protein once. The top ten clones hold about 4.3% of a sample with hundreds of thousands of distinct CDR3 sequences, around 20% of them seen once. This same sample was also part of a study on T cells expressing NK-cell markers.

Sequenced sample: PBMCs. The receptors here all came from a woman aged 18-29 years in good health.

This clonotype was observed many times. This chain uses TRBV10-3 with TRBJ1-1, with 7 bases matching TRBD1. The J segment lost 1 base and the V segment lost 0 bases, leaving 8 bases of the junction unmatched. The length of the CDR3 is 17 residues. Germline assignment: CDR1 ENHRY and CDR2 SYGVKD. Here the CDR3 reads CAISESIFGTANTEAFF. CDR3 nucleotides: TGTGCCATCAGTGAGTCGATTTTCGGGACAGCGAACACTGAAGCTTTCTTT.

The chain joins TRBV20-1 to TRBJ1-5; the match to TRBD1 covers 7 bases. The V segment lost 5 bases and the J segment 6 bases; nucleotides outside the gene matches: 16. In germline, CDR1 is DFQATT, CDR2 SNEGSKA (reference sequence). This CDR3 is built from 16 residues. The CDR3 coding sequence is TGCAGTGCTGGGGGGACCCGAGGACAGGCAGGTCAGCCCCAGCATTTT. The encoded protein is CSAGGTRGQAGQPQHF.

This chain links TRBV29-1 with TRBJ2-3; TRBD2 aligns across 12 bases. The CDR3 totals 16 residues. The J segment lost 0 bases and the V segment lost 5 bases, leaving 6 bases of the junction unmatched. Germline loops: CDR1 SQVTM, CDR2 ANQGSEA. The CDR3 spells CSVSGLAGVSTDTQYF. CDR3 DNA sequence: TGCAGCGTTTCGGGACTAGCGGGCGTAAGCACAGATACGCAGTATTTT.

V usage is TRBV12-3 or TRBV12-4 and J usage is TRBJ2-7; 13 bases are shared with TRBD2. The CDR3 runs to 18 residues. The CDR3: CTISPRQGLAGSMNEQYF. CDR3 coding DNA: TGTACCATCAGTCCACGTCAGGGACTAGCGGGGTCGATGAACGAGCAGTACTTC.

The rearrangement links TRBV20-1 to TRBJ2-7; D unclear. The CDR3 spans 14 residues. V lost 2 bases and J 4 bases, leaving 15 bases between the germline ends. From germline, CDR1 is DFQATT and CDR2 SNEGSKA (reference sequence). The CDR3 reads CSARRGVGLYEQYF. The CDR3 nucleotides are TGCAGTGCTAGACGTGGAGTGGGTTTGTACGAGCAGTACTTC.

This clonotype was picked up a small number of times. CDR3 residues: CASSLPDRGTVGSGNTIYF. CDR3 DNA sequence: TGCGCCAGCAGCCTACCGGACAGGGGGACTGTCGGCTCTGGAAACACCATATATTTT. This chain uses TRBV5-1 with TRBJ1-3, with TRBD1 matching over 10 bases. Per germline, CDR1 SGHRS and CDR2 YFSETQ. V lost 4 bases and J lost 0; bases outside the gene matches: 13. The CDR3 runs 19 residues.

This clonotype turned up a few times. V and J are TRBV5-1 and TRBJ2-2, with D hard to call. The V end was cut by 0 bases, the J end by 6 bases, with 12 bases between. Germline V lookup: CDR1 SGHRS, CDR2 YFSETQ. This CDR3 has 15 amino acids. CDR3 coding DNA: TGCGCCAGCAGCTTGGGTCAGTCAGCGTCCGGGGAGCTGTTTTTT. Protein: CASSLGQSASGELFF.

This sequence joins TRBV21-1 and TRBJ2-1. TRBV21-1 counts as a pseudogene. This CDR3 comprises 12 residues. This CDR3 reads CASSNIGREQFF. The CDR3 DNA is TGTGCCAGCAGCAACATCGGTCGGGAGCAGTTCTTC.

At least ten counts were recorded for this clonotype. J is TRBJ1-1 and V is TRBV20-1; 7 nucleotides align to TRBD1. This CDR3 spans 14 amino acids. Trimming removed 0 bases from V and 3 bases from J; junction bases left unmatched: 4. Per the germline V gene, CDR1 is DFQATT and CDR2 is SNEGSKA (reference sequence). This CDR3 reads CSAREPGGDTEAFF. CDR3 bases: TGCAGTGCTAGAGAGCCAGGGGGAGACACTGAAGCTTTCTTT.

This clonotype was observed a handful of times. For the CDR3, the DNA is TGTGCCAGCAGCTTACCGGAGGCTTATGGCTACACCTTC. Translating it yields CASSLPEAYGYTF. The chain combines TRBV7-8 with TRBJ1-2; D is ambiguous. V was clipped by 2 bases and J by 5 bases, with 9 bases between them. Germline CDR1 and CDR2: SGHVS and FQNEAQ. CDR3 size: 13 residues. Full variable domain (rest looked up from reference TRBV7-8 and TRBJ1-2): GAGVSQSPRYKVAKRGQDVALRCDPISGHVSLFWYQQALGQGPEFLTYFQNEAQLDKSGLPSDRFFAERPEGSVSTLKIQRTQQEDSAVYLCASSLPEAYGYTFGSGTRLTVV.

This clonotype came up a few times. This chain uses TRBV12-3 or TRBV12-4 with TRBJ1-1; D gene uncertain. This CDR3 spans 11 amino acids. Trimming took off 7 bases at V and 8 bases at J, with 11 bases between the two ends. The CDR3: CASTTTGEAFF. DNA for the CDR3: TGTGCCAGCACGACGACCGGGGAAGCTTTCTTT.

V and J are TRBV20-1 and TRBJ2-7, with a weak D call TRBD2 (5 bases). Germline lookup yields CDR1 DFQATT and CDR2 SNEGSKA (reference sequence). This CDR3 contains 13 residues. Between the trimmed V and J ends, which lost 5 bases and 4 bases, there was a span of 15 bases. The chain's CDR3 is CSAPGLTVYEQYF. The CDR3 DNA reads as TGCAGTGCTCCCGGACTTACAGTGTACGAGCAGTACTTC.

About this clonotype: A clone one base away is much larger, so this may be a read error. The CDR3: CCASGQGANEQYF. The CDR3 DNA is TGCTGTGCTTCTGGACAGGGGGCTAACGAGCAGTACTTC. The rearrangement joins TRBV20-1 to TRBJ2-7; TRBD1 matches at 11 bases. The CDR3 runs 13 residues. Per the germline V gene, CDR1 is DFQATT and CDR2 is SNEGSKA (reference sequence).

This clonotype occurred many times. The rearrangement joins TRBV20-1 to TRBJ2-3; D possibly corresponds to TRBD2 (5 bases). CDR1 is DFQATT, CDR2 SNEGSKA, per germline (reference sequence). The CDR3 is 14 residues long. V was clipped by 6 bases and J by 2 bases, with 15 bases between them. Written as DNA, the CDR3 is TGCAGTGCCCCTCAGCGCGACTACACAGATACGCAGTATTTT. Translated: CSAPQRDYTDTQYF.

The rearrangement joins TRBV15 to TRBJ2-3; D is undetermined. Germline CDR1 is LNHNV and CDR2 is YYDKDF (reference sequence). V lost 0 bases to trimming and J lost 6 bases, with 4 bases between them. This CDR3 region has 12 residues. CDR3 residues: CATSREIDTQYF. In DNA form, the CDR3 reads TGTGCCACCAGCAGAGAGATTGATACGCAGTATTTT.

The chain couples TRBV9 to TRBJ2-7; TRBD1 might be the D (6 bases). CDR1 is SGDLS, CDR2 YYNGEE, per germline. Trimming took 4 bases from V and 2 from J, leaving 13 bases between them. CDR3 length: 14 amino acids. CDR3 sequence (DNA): TGTGCCAGCAGCCTCGGACAGATCCCCTACGAGCAGTACTTC. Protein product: CASSLGQIPYEQYF.

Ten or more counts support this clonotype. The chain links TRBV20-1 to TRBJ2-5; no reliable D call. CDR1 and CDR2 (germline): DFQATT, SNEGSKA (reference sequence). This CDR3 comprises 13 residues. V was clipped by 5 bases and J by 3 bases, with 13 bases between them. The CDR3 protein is CSAPRGSEETQYF. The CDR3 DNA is TGCAGTGCTCCCCGCGGTTCTGAAGAGACCCAGTACTTC.

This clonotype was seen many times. CDR3 nucleotides: TGTGCCAGCAGCCTATTGGCAGGGGGCAATCAGCCCCAGCATTTT. It translates to CASSLLAGGNQPQHF. The chain employs TRBV3-1 and TRBJ1-5; TRBD1 might be the D (6 bases). Germline V gene sequence: CDR1 LGHDT, CDR2 YNNKEL (reference sequence). V dropped 4 bases and J dropped 2 bases, with 12 bases sitting between them. The CDR3 sequence is 15 residues long.

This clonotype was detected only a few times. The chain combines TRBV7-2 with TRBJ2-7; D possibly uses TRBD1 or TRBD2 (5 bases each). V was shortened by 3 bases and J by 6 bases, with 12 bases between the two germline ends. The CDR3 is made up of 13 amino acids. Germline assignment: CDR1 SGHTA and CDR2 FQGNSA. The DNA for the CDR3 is TGTGCCAGCAGCTTCCAACGGGGCGGCGAGCAGTACTTC. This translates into CASSFQRGGEQYF. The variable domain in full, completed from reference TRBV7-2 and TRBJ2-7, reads GAGVSQSPSNKVTEKGKDVELRCDPISGHTALYWYRQSLGQGLEFLIYFQGNSAPDKSGLPSDRFSAERTGGSVSTLTIQRTQQEDSAVYLCASSFQRGGEQYFGPGTRLTVT.

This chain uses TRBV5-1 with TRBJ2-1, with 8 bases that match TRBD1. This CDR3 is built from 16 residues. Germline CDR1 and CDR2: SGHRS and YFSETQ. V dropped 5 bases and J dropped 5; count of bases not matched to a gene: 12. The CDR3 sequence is CASRYWQGAAHNEQFF. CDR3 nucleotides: TGCGCCAGCAGATACTGGCAGGGGGCGGCCCACAATGAGCAGTTCTTC.

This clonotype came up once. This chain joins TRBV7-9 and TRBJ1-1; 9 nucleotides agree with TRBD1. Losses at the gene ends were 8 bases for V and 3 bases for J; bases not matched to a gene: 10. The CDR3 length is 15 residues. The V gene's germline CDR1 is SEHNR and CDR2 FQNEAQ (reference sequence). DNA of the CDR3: TGTGCCAGCCGAACAGGGGGCGCAAAGGACACTGAAGCTTTCTTT. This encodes CASRTGGAKDTEAFF.

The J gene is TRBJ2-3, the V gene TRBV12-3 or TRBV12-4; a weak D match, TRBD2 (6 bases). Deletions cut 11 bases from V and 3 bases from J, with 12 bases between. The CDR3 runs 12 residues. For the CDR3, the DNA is TGTGCCTGGCGGGGCCAAACAGATACGCAGTATTTT. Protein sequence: CAWRGQTDTQYF.

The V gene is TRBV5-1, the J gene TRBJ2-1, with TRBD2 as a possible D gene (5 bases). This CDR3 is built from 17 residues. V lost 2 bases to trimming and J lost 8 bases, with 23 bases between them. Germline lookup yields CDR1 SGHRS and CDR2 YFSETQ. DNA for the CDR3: TGCGCCAGCAGCTTCTCCCGGCTAGTGGCGGGTGGTGATGAGCAGTTCTTC. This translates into CASSFSRLVAGGDEQFF. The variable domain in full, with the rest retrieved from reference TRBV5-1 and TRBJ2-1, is KAGVTQTPRYLIKTRGQQVTLSCSPISGHRSVSWYQQTPGQGLQFLFEYFSETQRNKGNFPGRFSGRQFSNSRSEMNVSTLELGDSALYLCASSFSRLVAGGDEQFFGPGTRLTVL.